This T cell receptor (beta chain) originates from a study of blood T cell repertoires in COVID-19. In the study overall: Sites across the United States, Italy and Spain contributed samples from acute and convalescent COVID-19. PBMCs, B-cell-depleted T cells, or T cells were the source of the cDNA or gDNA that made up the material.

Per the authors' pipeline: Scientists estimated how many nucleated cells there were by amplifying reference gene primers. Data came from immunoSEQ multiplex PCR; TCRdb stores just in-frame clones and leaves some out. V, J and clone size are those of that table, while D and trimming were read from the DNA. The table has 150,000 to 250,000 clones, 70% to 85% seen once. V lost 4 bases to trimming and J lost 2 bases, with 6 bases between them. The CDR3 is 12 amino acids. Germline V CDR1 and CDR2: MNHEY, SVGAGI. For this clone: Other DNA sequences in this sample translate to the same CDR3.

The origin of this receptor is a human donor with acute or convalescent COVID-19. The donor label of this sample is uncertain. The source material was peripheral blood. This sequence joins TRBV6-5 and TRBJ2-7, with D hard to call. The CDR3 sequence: CASSSQTYEQYF. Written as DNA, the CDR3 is TGTGCCAGCAGTTCCCAGACCTACGAGCAGTACTTC.